This T cell receptor beta chain is drawn from a study of CD8 T cells in ankylosing spondylitis. Study outcomes and limitations: Reports say disease-linked clones showed up significantly more in matched ankylosing spondylitis synovial fluid.

Molecular-barcoded quantitative 5'-RACE produced these TCR beta libraries. TCRdb itself ran the 5' RACE reads through MiXCR, one entry per CDR3 protein. Here the sample spans about 160,000 distinct CDR3 sequences, 9.8% being singletons. CDR1 and CDR2 (germline): SEHNR, FQNEAQ (reference sequence). Trimming shortened V by 7 bases and J by 2 bases, and 18 bases separated the two germline ends. The CDR3 consists of 15 residues. In this sample, this clonotype turned up a few times. Its specificity is unknown. The receptor comes from a female donor with ankylosing spondylitis or in good health (not recorded which). The chain is built from TRBV7-9 and TRBJ2-7; TRBD1 might be the D (7 bases). Source material: blood, either unsorted or a sorted T cell fraction (not recorded which). The DNA of the CDR3 is TGTGCCAGCACCCGCGGGGACAGAGCAACCTACGAGCAGTACTTC. Protein: CASTRGDRATYEQYF.